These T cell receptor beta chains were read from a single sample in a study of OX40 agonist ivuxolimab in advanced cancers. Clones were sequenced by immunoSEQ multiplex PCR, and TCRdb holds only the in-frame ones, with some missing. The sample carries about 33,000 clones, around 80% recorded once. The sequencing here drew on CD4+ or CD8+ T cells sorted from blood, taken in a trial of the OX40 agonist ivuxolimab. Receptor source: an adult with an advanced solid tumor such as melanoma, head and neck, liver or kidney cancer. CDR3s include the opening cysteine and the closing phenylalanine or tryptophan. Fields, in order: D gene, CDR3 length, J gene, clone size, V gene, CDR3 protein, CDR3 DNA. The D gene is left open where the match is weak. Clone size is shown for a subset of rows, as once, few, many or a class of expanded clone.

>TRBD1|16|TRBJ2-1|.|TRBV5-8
CASSLMTGNAYNEQFF
TGTGCCAGCAGCTTGATGACAGGGAACGCCTACAATGAGCAGTTCTTC
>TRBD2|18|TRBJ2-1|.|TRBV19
CASRSGLAGGRGYNEQFF
TGTGCCAGTAGGTCGGGACTAGCGGGGGGTCGCGGATACAATGAGCAGTTCTTC
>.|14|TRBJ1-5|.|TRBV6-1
CASRGRGEGQPQHF
TGTGCCAGCAGGGGACGGGGGGAAGGTCAGCCCCAGCATTTT
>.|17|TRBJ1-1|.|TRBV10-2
CASSEPFIRARNTEAFF
TGCGCCAGCAGTGAGCCCTTTATTCGGGCTAGGAACACTGAAGCTTTCTTT
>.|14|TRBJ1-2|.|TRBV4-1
CASSQLQGGYGYTF
TGCGCCAGCAGCCAACTACAGGGAGGCTATGGCTACACCTTC
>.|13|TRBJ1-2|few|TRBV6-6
CATKGAALYGYTF
TGTGCCACAAAGGGCGCGGCATTGTATGGCTACACCTTC
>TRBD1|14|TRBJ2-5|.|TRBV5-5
CASSSLQGAETQYF
TGTGCCAGCAGCTCCCTACAGGGGGCCGAGACCCAGTACTTC
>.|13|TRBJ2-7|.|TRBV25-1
CASSELGTDEQYF
TGTGCCAGCAGTGAGCTCGGGACCGACGAGCAGTACTTC
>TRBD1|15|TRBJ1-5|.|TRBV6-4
CASRETGVDNQPQHF
TGTGCCAGCAGGGAGACAGGGGTAGACAATCAGCCCCAGCATTTT
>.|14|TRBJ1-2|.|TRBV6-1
CASSEGSGVPGYTF
TGTGCCAGCAGTGAAGGGTCAGGGGTCCCTGGCTACACCTTC
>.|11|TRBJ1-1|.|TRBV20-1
CSASVNTEAFF
TGCAGTGCTAGTGTGAACACTGAAGCTTTCTTT
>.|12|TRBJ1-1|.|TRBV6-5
CASRRKNTEAFF
TGTGCCAGCAGGCGAAAAAACACTGAAGCTTTCTTT
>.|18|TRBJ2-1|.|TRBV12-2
CASRLVEPGPSSYNEQFF
TGTGCAAGTCGCTTAGTGGAACCGGGACCTTCCTCCTACAATGAGCAGTTCTTC
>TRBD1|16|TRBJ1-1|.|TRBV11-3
CASSLEDRGWGTEAFF
TGTGCCAGCAGCTTAGAGGACAGGGGCTGGGGGACTGAAGCTTTCTTT
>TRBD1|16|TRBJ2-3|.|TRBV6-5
CASSYSRDRITDTQYF
TGTGCCAGCAGTTACTCTAGGGACAGAATCACAGATACGCAGTATTTT
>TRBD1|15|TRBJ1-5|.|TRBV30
CAWSVLTGVNQPQHF
TGTGCCTGGAGTGTATTGACAGGGGTCAATCAGCCCCAGCATTTT
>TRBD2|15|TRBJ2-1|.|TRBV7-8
CASRRLAGGQGEQFF
TGTGCCAGCAGGAGACTAGCGGGGGGGCAAGGGGAGCAGTTCTTC
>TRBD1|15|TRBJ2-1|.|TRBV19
CASSLTGTPYNEQFF
TGTGCCAGTAGCCTGACAGGGACCCCCTACAATGAGCAGTTCTTC
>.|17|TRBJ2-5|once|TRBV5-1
CASSPSRLTIQGETQYF
TGCGCCAGCAGCCCTAGCCGTCTTACTATACAGGGAGAGACCCAGTACTTC
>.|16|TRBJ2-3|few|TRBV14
CASSQRPSRSTDTQYF
TGTGCCAGCAGCCAACGGCCTAGCCGTAGCACAGATACGCAGTATTTT
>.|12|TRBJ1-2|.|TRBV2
CASSAQVGGYTF
TGTGCCAGCAGCGCCCAGGTGGGAGGCTACACCTTC
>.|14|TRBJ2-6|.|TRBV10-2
CASSIRTGANVLTF
TGCGCCAGCAGTATAAGAACTGGGGCCAACGTCCTGACTTTC
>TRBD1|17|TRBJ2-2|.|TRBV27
CASSRLRGQGVRGELFF
TGTGCCAGCAGTCGCCTGAGGGGACAGGGCGTCCGCGGGGAGCTGTTTTTT
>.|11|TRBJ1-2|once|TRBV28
CASSLGEGYTF
TGTGCCAGCAGTTTGGGGGAGGGCTACACCTTC
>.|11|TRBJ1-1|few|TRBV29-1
CSVGSSTEAFF
TGCAGCGTTGGTTCTTCCACTGAAGCTTTCTTT
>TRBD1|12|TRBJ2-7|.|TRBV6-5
CASRTGELEQYF
TGTGCCAGCAGGACAGGGGAGCTCGAGCAGTACTTC
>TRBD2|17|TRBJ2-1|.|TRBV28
CASSLWASGGGENEQFF
TGTGCCAGCAGTTTATGGGCTAGCGGGGGGGGTGAGAATGAGCAGTTCTTC
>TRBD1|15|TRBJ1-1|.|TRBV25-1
CASSPRTGMNTEAFF
TGTGCCAGCAGTCCACGGACAGGGATGAACACTGAAGCTTTCTTT
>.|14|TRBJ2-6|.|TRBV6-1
CASLLSSGANVLTF
TGTGCCAGCCTCCTTTCCTCTGGGGCCAACGTCCTGACTTTC